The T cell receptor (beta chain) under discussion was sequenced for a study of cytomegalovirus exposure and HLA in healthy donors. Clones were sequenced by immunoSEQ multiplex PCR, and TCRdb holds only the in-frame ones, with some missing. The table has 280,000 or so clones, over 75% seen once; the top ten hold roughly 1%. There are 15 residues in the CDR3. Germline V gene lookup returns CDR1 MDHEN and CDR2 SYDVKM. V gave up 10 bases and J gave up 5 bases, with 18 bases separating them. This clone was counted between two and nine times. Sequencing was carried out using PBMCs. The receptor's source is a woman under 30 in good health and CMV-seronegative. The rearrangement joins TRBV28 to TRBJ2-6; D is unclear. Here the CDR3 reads CATTTIGYRANVLTF. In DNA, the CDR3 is TGTGCCACTACTACCATCGGGTATAGGGCCAACGTCCTGACTTTC.